This T cell receptor beta chain was captured in a study of CD8 T cells in ankylosing spondylitis. Overall study findings and caveats: According to the report, clones linked to the disease were significantly enriched in matched synovial fluid samples taken from ankylosing spondylitis patients. Eight or nine highly homologous variants made up a TCR beta motif that seemed to typify ankylosing spondylitis blood.

Researchers built TCR beta libraries using quantitative 5'-RACE with molecular barcodes. One entry per CDR3 protein results from TCRdb running MiXCR on the 5' RACE reads. The sample contains about 210,000 distinct CDR3 sequences, 8% to 10% of which appear only once. This clonotype has at least ten counts. Its antigen is still unknown. V gave up 0 bases and J gave up 0 bases; unmatched junction bases: 11. Germline V gives CDR1 LNHNV, CDR2 YYDKDF (reference sequence). This CDR3 is built from 20 residues. The sample comprised blood, either unsorted or a sorted T cell fraction (not recorded which). The V gene is TRBV15, the J gene TRBJ2-1, with TRBD2 identical over 10 bases. The receptor was derived from a female donor with ankylosing spondylitis or in good health (not recorded which). CDR3 coding DNA: TGTGCCACCAGCAGAGATACCGGGACTAGCGTCCTGAGCTCCTACAATGAGCAGTTCTTC. Translation gives CATSRDTGTSVLSSYNEQFF.